This entry features one TCR beta chain sequence. The antigen this receptor binds is unknown. Per-base quality was not reported, and no clone a single base away is much larger than it. Synthesis of TCR cDNA relied on 5'RACE template switching, a step that introduced a universal primer site along with unique molecular identifiers. cDNA synthesis was primed from both the TCR alpha and TCR beta constant segments. Library amplification involved two PCR steps, and the second step added sample barcodes and sequencing adapters. Sequencing of libraries was performed on Illumina HiSeq 2500 (2x100 bp) or NovaSeq (2x150 bp). The authors' analysis ran thus. Reads were demultiplexed and collapsed into UMI consensus sequences with MIGEC, and V(D)J alignment was performed with MiXCR. Clonotypes responding to the vaccine were identified with edgeR on replicate PBMC samples, with the criteria of FDR below 0.01 and a log2 fold change above 5 up to day 15. CD4 or CD8 identity was assigned to each bulk clonotype according to whether the clonotype was present at higher abundance in the sequenced CD4 repertoire or the sequenced CD8 repertoire. TCRdb reran the public reads through fastp at Q25 and MiXCR, keeping productive beta chains. Each entry is one CDR3 protein sequence, shown with its most common DNA and genes. The V and J calls and clone size come from TCRdb's table, not from the authors' own analysis. The sample table records about 320,000 distinct CDR3 sequences; 6.8% of these occur just once. The ten biggest clones cover 15% to 20% of the sample.

These data originate in a study of T cells after yellow fever vaccination (dated by TCRdb to between 2018 and 2020). Background on the whole study: Libraries from fractions with low cell numbers were prepared with the SMART-Seq v4 Ultra Low Input RNA kit. To follow T-cell clones before and after both primary and booster YFV17D yellow fever vaccination, bulk TCR alpha and beta repertoires underwent longitudinal sequencing. Two healthy male donors, one aged 18 to 30 and one aged 30 to 40 years, made up the cohort. Blood was collected at multiple timepoints before and after primary and secondary immunization, and bulk PBMC replicates and cell subsets were isolated. What the research found in general, with its limitations: A small share of clonotypes occurred in both CD4 and CD8 compartments, likely arising from convergent recombination. The secondary T-cell response was weaker than the primary response but faster, peaking on day 5 instead of day 15. Most clones expanded after primary vaccination (approximately 95% of CD4 and approximately 86% of CD8) were re-detected after the booster, suggesting that broad memory maintenance occurred. FACS-sorted repertoires could contain abundant contaminating clonotypes from the bulk population, so computational filtering was required. Because the study included only two donors, the extent to which the findings can be generalized is limited.

The meaning of the sample's treatment or condition label: live attenuated yellow fever vaccine strain. Two biological replicates of bulk PBMCs were collected at each blood-draw timepoint. A standard Ficoll-Paque protocol was used to isolate PBMCs from peripheral blood. RNA was extracted with TriZol from bulk PBMCs, CD4 and CD8 fractions, and dextramer-positive and dextramer-negative fractions. At the junction V is shortened by 5 bases and J by 2 bases, with 15 bases in between. The CDR3 goes from the cysteine to the phenylalanine over 16 residues. Here the CDR3 DNA is all that survives: 48 bases in frame from base 1. Reading the germline V gene gives CDR1 SGHVS and CDR2 FNYEAQ.

The material sequenced was PBMCs, taken around 45 days after the first yellow fever vaccination. This clonotype was sampled from a man aged 18 to 35 who received the YFV17D yellow fever vaccine. The chain is assembled from TRBV7-6 and TRBJ2-2; a weak D assignment points to TRBD1 (6 bases agree). The bases read TGTGCCAGCAGCCCCTGGGGGCTGATTAACACCGGGGAGCTGTTTTTT. This yields the protein CASSPWGLINTGELFF.